A selection of T cell receptor beta chains follows, all from one sample in a study of identical twins. MiXCR, applied by TCRdb to the 5' RACE reads, yields one record per CDR3 protein. This sample has 600,000 to 800,000 distinct CDR3 sequences; over 20% occur once, and the top ten carry roughly 4%. The same specimen was also included in a second study, on T cells expressing NK-cell markers.

Material for sequencing was PBMCs. The receptors come from a woman between 18 and 30 years old in good health. CDR3s include the opening cysteine and the closing phenylalanine or tryptophan. A D gene is named only where the DNA matches it firmly. Where a row states a size, it is once, few, many or the class of an expanded clone; other rows omit it.

V gene	clone size	D gene	J gene	CDR3 DNA	CDR3 protein
TRBV20-1	NA	NA	TRBJ2-5	TGCAGTGCTACCGGACTGTTCCAAGAGACCCAGTACTTC	CSATGLFQETQYF
TRBV10-3	many	NA	TRBJ2-6	TGTGCCATCACCTCAGGGAACTCTGGGGCCAACGTCCTGACTTTC	CAITSGNSGANVLTF
TRBV15	few	TRBD2	TRBJ2-4	TGTGCCACCAGCAGGGATAGCGGGAGGGCTAGGAACATTCAGTACTTC	CATSRDSGRARNIQYF
TRBV6-1	NA	NA	TRBJ1-1	TGTGCCAGCAGTGAAGCGCGGGCAGGGAGGAGGAGAACTGAAGCTTTCTTT	CASSEARAGRRRTEAFF
TRBV24-1	NA	NA	TRBJ1-1	TGTGCCACCAGTGATTTTGTCTTCAGTAGCGGATTAACTTTCTTT	CATSDFVFSSGLTFF
TRBV20-1	NA	NA	TRBJ2-7	TGCAGTGCTCTCACGAATTACGAGCAGTACTTC	CSALTNYEQYF
TRBV7-8	few	TRBD1	TRBJ2-7	TGTGCCAGCAGCTTAAGGGACAGGGGACGTGAGCAGTACTTC	CASSLRDRGREQYF
TRBV5-1	NA	NA	TRBJ2-7	TGCACCAGCAGCTTGGCTCGGGGTTCCTACGAGCAGTACTTC	CTSSLARGSYEQYF
TRBV27	few	TRBD2	TRBJ2-1	TGTGCCAGCAGATGGACTAGCGGTTACAATGAGCAGTTCTTC	CASRWTSGYNEQFF
TRBV7-6	NA	TRBD1	TRBJ2-7	TGTGCCAGCAGCCGAAAGACAGGGGAGTTATCCTACGAGCAGTACTTC	CASSRKTGELSYEQYF
TRBV29-1	NA	NA	TRBJ2-7	TGCAGCGCATTAATTGGACAGCATTCCTACGAGCAGTACTTC	CSALIGQHSYEQYF
TRBV20-1	few	NA	TRBJ2-7	TGCAGTGCCATACTAGACAGAAGCTACGAGCAGTACTTC	CSAILDRSYEQYF
TRBV27	few	TRBD1	TRBJ2-1	TGTGCCAGCAGTTGGATCATGACAGGGGGATCCTACAATGAGCAGTTCTTC	CASSWIMTGGSYNEQFF
TRBV4-1	once	TRBD2	TRBJ2-5	TGCGCCAGCAGCCAAGCCGCGGGGGGGCTAGGAGAGACCCAGTACTTC	CASSQAAGGLGETQYF
TRBV4-2	NA	TRBD1	TRBJ2-5	TGTGCCAGCAGCCCCCAGGGACAGAAAGAGACCCAGTACTTC	CASSPQGQKETQYF
TRBV11-2	few	TRBD2	TRBJ2-7	TGTGCCAGCAGCTTCAGCCTAGCGGGGAACTACGAGCAGTACTTC	CASSFSLAGNYEQYF
TRBV12-3/TRBV12-4	few	NA	TRBJ1-4	TGTGCCAGCAGCCCGACAGAGAATGAAAAACTGTTTTTT	CASSPTENEKLFF
TRBV24-1	few	TRBD2	TRBJ2-3	TGTGCCACCAGTGTGGGTAGCGGGAAAACAGATACGCAGTATTTT	CATSVGSGKTDTQYF